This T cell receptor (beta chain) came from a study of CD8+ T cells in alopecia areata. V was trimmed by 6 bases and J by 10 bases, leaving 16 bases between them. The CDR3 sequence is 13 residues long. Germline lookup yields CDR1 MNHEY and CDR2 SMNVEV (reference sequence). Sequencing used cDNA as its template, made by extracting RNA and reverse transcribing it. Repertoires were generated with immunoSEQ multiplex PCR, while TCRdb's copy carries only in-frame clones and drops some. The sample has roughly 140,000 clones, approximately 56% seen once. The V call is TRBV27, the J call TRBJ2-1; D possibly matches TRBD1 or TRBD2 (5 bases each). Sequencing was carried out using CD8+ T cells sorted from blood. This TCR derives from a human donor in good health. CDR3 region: CASSYGARREQFF. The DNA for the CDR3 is TGTGCCAGCAGCTATGGGGCCCGGAGGGAGCAGTTCTTC.